This note documents a single T cell receptor (beta chain) sequence. Antigen unknown. These data come from a study of T cells in tuberculosis. Indicated time point: new active TB diagnosis, blood taken before or within 7 days of starting treatment. Each clinical donor contributed on average about 100,000 T cells from unsorted cryopreserved PBMC. Germline lookup yields CDR1 KGHSH and CDR2 LQKENI. J gave up 0 bases and V 3 bases, and 7 bases lay outside the gene matches. The CDR3 is 17 amino acids. Points from the study as a whole: Smaller distances to GMM-specific TCRs suggested their expansion in active tuberculosis.

Produced via immunoSEQ multiplex PCR; TCRdb's table is partial and in-frame only. The sample lists 25,000 to 35,000 clones; just over 90% were seen once. This specimen consisted of PBMCs, obtained at tuberculosis diagnosis. This rearrangement joins TRBV18 to TRBJ2-1, with 8 bases that match TRBD1. This clonotype was obtained from an adult with tuberculosis. CDR3 region: CASSPMDRATSYNEQFF. The DNA of the CDR3 is TGTGCCAGCTCACCCATGGACAGGGCCACCTCCTACAATGAGCAGTTCTTC.